The TCR beta chain described here comes from a study of PD-1 blockade in mismatch repair-deficient tumors. About the research overall: Patients had eleven to twelve mismatch repair-deficient cancer types, all previously treated and progressing.

The method was immunoSEQ multiplex PCR; TCRdb's version includes in-frame clones alone and lacks a portion of them. The table lists some 48,000 clones, 77% of them singletons. For this clone: The antigen remains undetermined.

The study, taken as a whole, reports: After pembrolizumab, tumor-resident clones rose rapidly, then generally contracted before radiologic responses.

The CDR3 is 14 amino acids. Trimming took 2 bases from V and 12 from J, leaving 18 bases between them. Germline values: CDR1 SGDLS, CDR2 YYNGEE. The receptor's source is an adult with mismatch repair-deficient cancer. The V call is TRBV9, the J call TRBJ2-1; TRBD2 might be the D (6 bases). The source material was PBMCs, sampled before pembrolizumab treatment. The CDR3 here is CASSVGGSLPGQFF. The CDR3 DNA reads as TGTGCCAGCAGCGTTGGGGGGAGTTTGCCGGGGCAGTTCTTC.